The rows below give T cell receptor beta chains drawn from one sample of a study of shared clonotypes between healthy human individuals. Using immunoSEQ multiplex PCR, the repertoire was profiled, and TCRdb retains in-frame clones only, with some absent. Among 490,000 or so clones, approximately 79% were seen once, and the ten largest hold more than 10%. The sequencing input was PBMCs. Every receptor here comes from a middle-aged woman in good health. Some clones in this sample may be carry-over from other donors' samples. Both conserved end residues are part of each CDR3. A D gene is named only where the DNA matches it firmly. The size of a clone is reported for some rows only, either as once, few or many, or as a class for expanded clones.

DNA: TGCGCCAGCAGCTTGCTGAACAATGAGCAGTTCTTC; CDR3: CASSLLNNEQFF; D: NA; size: few; J: TRBJ2-1; V: TRBV5-1
DNA: TGTGCCACCAGCAGAGCGGGAGCAGAGACCCAGTACTTC; CDR3: CATSRAGAETQYF; D: NA; size: NA; J: TRBJ2-5; V: TRBV15
DNA: TGTGCCAGTAGTATAGATCGAGGAATAGAAATGAACACTGAAGCTTTCTTT; CDR3: CASSIDRGIEMNTEAFF; D: NA; size: NA; J: TRBJ1-1; V: TRBV19
DNA: TGTGCCAGCAGTTTCCGGACAGGGTCGGGTGGCTACACCTTC; CDR3: CASSFRTGSGGYTF; D: TRBD1; size: NA; J: TRBJ1-2; V: TRBV27
DNA: TGCGCCAGCAGCCCCATGACTAGTGCTGGCACAGATACGCAGTATTTT; CDR3: CASSPMTSAGTDTQYF; D: NA; size: NA; J: TRBJ2-3; V: TRBV4-1
DNA: TGTGCCAGCAGCTTGGGAAGATTCGTGACAGATAACACCGGGGAGCTGTTTTTT; CDR3: CASSLGRFVTDNTGELFF; D: NA; size: few; J: TRBJ2-2; V: TRBV5-8
DNA: TGTGCCAGCAGCCAAGTATCAGGGGTGTTCTCAGATACGCAGTATTTT; CDR3: CASSQVSGVFSDTQYF; D: NA; size: NA; J: TRBJ2-3; V: TRBV4-2
DNA: TGTGCCAGCATTACTTGGGTACCCAGGCGGAACACTGAAGCTTTCTTT; CDR3: CASITWVPRRNTEAFF; D: NA; size: NA; J: TRBJ1-1; V: TRBV6-4
DNA: TGTGCCAGTAGTTCTCCGGGACTAGCGGGATATGAGCAGTTCTTC; CDR3: CASSSPGLAGYEQFF; D: TRBD2; size: NA; J: TRBJ2-1; V: TRBV19
DNA: TGCGCCAGCAGCCAAGAGGCCCCCACTAGCGGAATATCCTACGAGCAGTACTTC; CDR3: CASSQEAPTSGISYEQYF; D: TRBD2; size: NA; J: TRBJ2-7; V: TRBV4-1
DNA: TGTGCCAGCAGCGTAGCGTCGTCTAGCACAGATACGCAGTATTTT; CDR3: CASSVASSSTDTQYF; D: NA; size: NA; J: TRBJ2-3; V: TRBV9
DNA: TGCGCCAGCAGCTTGGTAGCGGTGCAAGAGACCCAGTACTTC; CDR3: CASSLVAVQETQYF; D: NA; size: NA; J: TRBJ2-5; V: TRBV5-1
DNA: TGTGCCAGCAGCTCGACAGGGGACACTGAAGCTTTCTTT; CDR3: CASSSTGDTEAFF; D: TRBD1; size: many; J: TRBJ1-1; V: TRBV5-6
DNA: TGTGCCATCAGTGGGACCACGGACACTGGAAACACCATATATTTT; CDR3: CAISGTTDTGNTIYF; D: NA; size: few; J: TRBJ1-3; V: TRBV10-3
DNA: TGTGCCAGCAGCTCGGGGCCCATCAATGAGCAGTTCTTC; CDR3: CASSSGPINEQFF; D: NA; size: NA; J: TRBJ2-1; V: TRBV7-8
DNA: TGTGCCACCAGCTCCCAGGGTAGCTCCTACGAGCAGTACTTC; CDR3: CATSSQGSSYEQYF; D: NA; size: NA; J: TRBJ2-7; V: TRBV15
DNA: TGTGCCTGGAGTCGCCTGATTCGGGCCCATGAGCAGTTCTTC; CDR3: CAWSRLIRAHEQFF; D: NA; size: NA; J: TRBJ2-1; V: TRBV30
DNA: TGTGCCAGCAGTTTAGGGACCCTGGTGGGCGGGGAGCTGTTTTTT; CDR3: CASSLGTLVGGELFF; D: NA; size: NA; J: TRBJ2-2; V: TRBV6-5
DNA: TGCGCCAGCAGCTTGGAAGGGGTCCCACCCTCCTACGAGCAGTACTTC; CDR3: CASSLEGVPPSYEQYF; D: NA; size: many; J: TRBJ2-7; V: TRBV5-1
DNA: TGTGCCAGCAGCTTATATCCTAGTAGTGATGAGCAGTTCTTC; CDR3: CASSLYPSSDEQFF; D: NA; size: once; J: TRBJ2-1; V: TRBV7-3
DNA: TGTGCCAGCGGTCGACTAGCGGGAGGGGGGTACACCGGGGAGCTGTTTTTT; CDR3: CASGRLAGGGYTGELFF; D: TRBD2; size: NA; J: TRBJ2-2; V: TRBV28
DNA: TGTGCCTGGAGTGTCCAGCTAGAATCACCCCTCCACTTT; CDR3: CAWSVQLESPLHF; D: NA; size: NA; J: TRBJ1-6; V: TRBV30
DNA: TGTGCCAGCAGCTTAAGGGCGAACACCGGGGAGCTGTTTTTT; CDR3: CASSLRANTGELFF; D: NA; size: NA; J: TRBJ2-2; V: TRBV7-3
DNA: TGTGCCAGCAGCCATACCTCCGGGACAGGGGGCACAGATACGCAGTATTTT; CDR3: CASSHTSGTGGTDTQYF; D: TRBD1; size: NA; J: TRBJ2-3; V: TRBV7-9
DNA: TGTGCCAGCAGCTTAGATTTAGGTCTCAACTCTGGAAACACCATATATTTT; CDR3: CASSLDLGLNSGNTIYF; D: NA; size: NA; J: TRBJ1-3; V: TRBV7-9
DNA: TGCAGCGTTGAAGGGCGGGTAAACAATGAGCAGTTCTTC; CDR3: CSVEGRVNNEQFF; D: NA; size: NA; J: TRBJ2-1; V: TRBV29-1
DNA: TGTGCCTGGACTTTAGCGGGAGGGAACACAGATACGCAGTATTTT; CDR3: CAWTLAGGNTDTQYF; D: TRBD2; size: NA; J: TRBJ2-3; V: TRBV30
DNA: TGTGCCAGCAGGGAACAGGGGGGTGGGGCCAACGTCCTGACTTTC; CDR3: CASREQGGGANVLTF; D: TRBD1; size: NA; J: TRBJ2-6; V: TRBV6-1
DNA: TGTGCCAGCAGCATCGGACCACGCGAGCAGTACTTC; CDR3: CASSIGPREQYF; D: NA; size: NA; J: TRBJ2-7; V: TRBV5-4
DNA: TGTGCCAGCAGCTCCTGGACAGGGTACAATGAGCAGTTCTTC; CDR3: CASSSWTGYNEQFF; D: TRBD1; size: NA; J: TRBJ2-1; V: TRBV7-8
DNA: TGTGCCAGCAGTGAAGATCCCTTTCGGGAGCAGTACTTC; CDR3: CASSEDPFREQYF; D: NA; size: once; J: TRBJ2-7; V: TRBV6-1
DNA: TGTGCCAGCAGTGATCACCTAGGCGGGACTAGCGGGAGAGATACGCAGTATTTT; CDR3: CASSDHLGGTSGRDTQYF; D: TRBD2; size: NA; J: TRBJ2-3; V: TRBV25-1
DNA: TGCGCCAGCAGCTTGGCCGAGGATACGCAGTATTTT; CDR3: CASSLAEDTQYF; D: NA; size: NA; J: TRBJ2-3; V: TRBV5-1
DNA: TGTGCCAGTAGTAGGGCCCCCGGACTAGCGGGTACCGGGGAGCTGTTTTTT; CDR3: CASSRAPGLAGTGELFF; D: TRBD2; size: few; J: TRBJ2-2; V: TRBV19
DNA: TGCAGCGTTGAGGCTAGCGGGACCCAAGAGACCCAGTACTTC; CDR3: CSVEASGTQETQYF; D: TRBD2; size: NA; J: TRBJ2-5; V: TRBV29-1
DNA: TGTGCCAGCTCACCCCCAAACGGGGGTTCTGGGGCCAACGTCCTGACTTTC; CDR3: CASSPPNGGSGANVLTF; D: NA; size: NA; J: TRBJ2-6; V: TRBV18
DNA: TGTGCCAGCAGTGGGGCCTACGAGCAGTACTTC; CDR3: CASSGAYEQYF; D: NA; size: NA; J: TRBJ2-7; V: TRBV25-1
DNA: TGTGCCAGCAGCTTCCTGGGACCGGAGCAGTTCTTC; CDR3: CASSFLGPEQFF; D: NA; size: NA; J: TRBJ2-1; V: TRBV5-4
DNA: TGTGCCAGCAAATATAGCGGGGCCGGGGAGCTGTTTTTT; CDR3: CASKYSGAGELFF; D: TRBD2; size: once; J: TRBJ2-2; V: TRBV6-1
DNA: TGCGCCAGCAGCTGGGACCGAGGGGACGAGCAGTACTTC; CDR3: CASSWDRGDEQYF; D: NA; size: many; J: TRBJ2-7; V: TRBV5-1
DNA: TGTGCCAGCAGCTTGGCCGCGGGACAGGGATATTTTGGCTACACCTTC; CDR3: CASSLAAGQGYFGYTF; D: TRBD1; size: once; J: TRBJ1-2; V: TRBV5-4
DNA: TGTGCCAGCAGTTTAGGTGGCGGCAATCAGCCCCAGCATTTT; CDR3: CASSLGGGNQPQHF; D: NA; size: NA; J: TRBJ1-5; V: TRBV28